The clone carrying this TCR beta chain was found a few times. This specimen comes from a study of tumor and adjacent non-tumor tissue in lung cancer. At the level of the study: Patients were aged roughly 30 to 76, 10 men and about five women, stage I to III.

A modified ARM-PCR protocol with three rounds of nested PCR amplified TCRbeta. TCRdb reprocessed the multiplex PCR reads via MiXCR and lists one record per CDR3 protein. The sample holds 200,000 to 250,000 distinct CDR3 sequences, roughly 70% seen once. This sample's RNA came from whole unsorted tissue. Chemotherapy-naive patients with new lung cancer underwent thoracic surgery in China, August–November 2014. Trimming cost V 3 bases and J 5 bases, with 14 bases left between them. The length of the CDR3 is 14 residues. Sequenced input: lung tumor tissue. The chain has TRBV12-3 or TRBV12-4 and TRBJ2-7, with D tentatively TRBD1 (6 bases). This receptor was taken from a man in his sixties with non-small cell lung cancer. The CDR3 DNA follows: TGTGCCAGCAGTTTGAGGACAGCGATCAACGAGCAGTACTTC. This sequence encodes CASSLRTAINEQYF.